This T cell receptor beta chain derives from a study of cytomegalovirus exposure and HLA in healthy donors. Whole-study findings and limits: Reportedly, diagnosis of cytomegalovirus status by the classifier showed high specificity and sensitivity. The authors excluded some V segments, including TRBV6-2 and TRBV6-3, as indistinguishable. TCR beta chains numbering more than 150 were designated cytomegalovirus-associated. The authors later linked a missense DCLRE1C variant to TCR beta V- and J-gene trimming.

PCR used 60 Vbeta primers and 13 Jbeta primers. Data came from immunoSEQ multiplex PCR; TCRdb stores just in-frame clones and leaves some out. The repertoire holds approximately 100,000 clones, with around 85% as singletons. As regards this clone: Its antigen remains unknown.

This CDR3 has 15 amino acids. V lost 7 bases to trimming and J lost 2 bases, with 18 bases between them. Germline CDR1 reads LNHDA; CDR2 reads SQIVND (reference sequence). Material for sequencing was PBMCs. This sequence originates from a man aged 30 to 45 in good health and CMV-seronegative. The V and J genes are TRBV19 and TRBJ2-7, with a tentative D call TRBD1 (5 bases). The CDR3 reads CASIQGASIPYEQYF. The CDR3 nucleotides are TGTGCCAGTATTCAAGGGGCGTCGATCCCCTACGAGCAGTACTTC.